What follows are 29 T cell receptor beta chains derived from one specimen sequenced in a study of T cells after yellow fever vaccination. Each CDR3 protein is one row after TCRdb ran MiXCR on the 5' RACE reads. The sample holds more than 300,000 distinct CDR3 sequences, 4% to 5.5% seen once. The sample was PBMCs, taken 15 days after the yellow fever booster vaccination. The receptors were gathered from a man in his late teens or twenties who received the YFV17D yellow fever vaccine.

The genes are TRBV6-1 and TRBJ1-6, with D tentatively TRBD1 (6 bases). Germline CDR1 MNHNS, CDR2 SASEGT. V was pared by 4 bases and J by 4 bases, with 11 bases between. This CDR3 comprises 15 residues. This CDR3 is CASSARTAYNSPLHF. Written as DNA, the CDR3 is TGTGCCAGCAGTGCTCGGACAGCTTATAATTCACCCCTCCACTTT.

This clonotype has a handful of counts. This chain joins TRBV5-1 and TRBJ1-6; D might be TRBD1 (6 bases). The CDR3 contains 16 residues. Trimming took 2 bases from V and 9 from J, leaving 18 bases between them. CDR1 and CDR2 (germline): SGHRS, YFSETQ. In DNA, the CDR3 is TGCGCCAGCAGCTTTGGTCAGCGGGGGCAAGGTTCACCCCTCCACTTT. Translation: CASSFGQRGQGSPLHF. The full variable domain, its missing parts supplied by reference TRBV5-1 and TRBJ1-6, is KAGVTQTPRYLIKTRGQQVTLSCSPISGHRSVSWYQQTPGQGLQFLFEYFSETQRNKGNFPGRFSGRQFSNSRSEMNVSTLELGDSALYLCASSFGQRGQGSPLHFGNGTRLTVT.

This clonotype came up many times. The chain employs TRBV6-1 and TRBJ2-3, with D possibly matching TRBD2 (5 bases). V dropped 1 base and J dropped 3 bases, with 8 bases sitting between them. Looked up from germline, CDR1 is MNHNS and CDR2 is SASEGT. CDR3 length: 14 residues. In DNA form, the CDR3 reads TGTGCCAGCAGTGAAGACCGGGGTACAGATACGCAGTATTTT. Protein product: CASSEDRGTDTQYF.

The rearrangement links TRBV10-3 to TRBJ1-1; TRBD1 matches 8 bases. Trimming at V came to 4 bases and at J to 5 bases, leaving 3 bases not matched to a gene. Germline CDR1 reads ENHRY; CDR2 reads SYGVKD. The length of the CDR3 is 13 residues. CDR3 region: CAISAQGGTEAFF. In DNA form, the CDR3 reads TGTGCCATCAGTGCACAGGGGGGGACTGAAGCTTTCTTT.

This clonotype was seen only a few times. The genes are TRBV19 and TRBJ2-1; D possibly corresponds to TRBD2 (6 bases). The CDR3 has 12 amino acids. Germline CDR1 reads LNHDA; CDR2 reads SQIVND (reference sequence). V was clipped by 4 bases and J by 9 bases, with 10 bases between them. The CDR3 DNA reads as TGTGCCAGTAGTAGGGGGAGGCTTGAGCAGTTCTTC. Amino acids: CASSRGRLEQFF. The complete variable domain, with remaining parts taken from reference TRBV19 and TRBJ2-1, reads DGGITQSPKYLFRKEGQNVTLSCEQNLNHDAMYWYRQDPGQGLRLIYYSQIVNDFQKGDIAEGYSVSREKKESFPLTVTSAQKNPTAFYLCASSRGRLEQFFGPGTRLTVL.

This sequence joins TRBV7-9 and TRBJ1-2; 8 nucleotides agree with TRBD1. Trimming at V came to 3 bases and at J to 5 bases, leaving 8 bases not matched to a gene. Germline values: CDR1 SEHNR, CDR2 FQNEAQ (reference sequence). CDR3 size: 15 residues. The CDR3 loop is CASSLPGGAWYGYTF. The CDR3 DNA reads TGTGCCAGCAGCTTGCCAGGGGGCGCTTGGTATGGCTACACCTTC. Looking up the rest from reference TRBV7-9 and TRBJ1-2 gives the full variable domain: DTGVSQNPRHKITKRGQNVTFRCDPISEHNRLYWYRQTLGQGPEFLTYFQNEAQLEKSRLLSDRFSAERPKGSFSTLEIQRTEQGDSAMYLCASSLPGGAWYGYTFGSGTRLTVV.

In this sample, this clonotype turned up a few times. CDR3 residues: CASSQENFHTGTNEKLFF. CDR3 DNA: TGCGCCAGCAGCCAAGAAAATTTCCACACAGGGACTAATGAAAAACTGTTTTTT. The genes are TRBV4-1 and TRBJ1-4; TRBD1 might be the D (6 bases). Germline-derived CDR1 and CDR2 are MGHRA and YSYEKL. CDR3 length: 18 amino acids. V gave up 0 bases and J gave up 2 bases, with 16 bases separating them.

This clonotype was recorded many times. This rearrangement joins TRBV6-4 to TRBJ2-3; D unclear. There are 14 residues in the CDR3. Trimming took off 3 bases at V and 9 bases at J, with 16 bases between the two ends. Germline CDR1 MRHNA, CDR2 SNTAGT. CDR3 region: CASSESSGYGTQYF. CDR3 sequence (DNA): TGTGCCAGCAGTGAAAGTTCCGGGTATGGGACGCAGTATTTT.

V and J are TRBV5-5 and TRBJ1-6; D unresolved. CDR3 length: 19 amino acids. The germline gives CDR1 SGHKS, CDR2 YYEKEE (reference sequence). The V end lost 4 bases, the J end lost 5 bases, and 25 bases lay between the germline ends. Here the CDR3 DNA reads TGTGCCAGCAGCACTCGATTGTTGGCCGCCGGGGTTGATAATTCACCCCTCCACTTT. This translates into CASSTRLLAAGVDNSPLHF.

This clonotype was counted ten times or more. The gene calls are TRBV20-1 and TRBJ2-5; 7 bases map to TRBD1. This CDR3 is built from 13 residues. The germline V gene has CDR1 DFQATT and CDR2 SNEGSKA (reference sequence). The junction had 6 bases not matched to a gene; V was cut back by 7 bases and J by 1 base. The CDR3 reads CSVRGQTQETQYF. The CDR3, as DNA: TGCAGTGTCCGGGGACAGACCCAAGAGACCCAGTACTTC.

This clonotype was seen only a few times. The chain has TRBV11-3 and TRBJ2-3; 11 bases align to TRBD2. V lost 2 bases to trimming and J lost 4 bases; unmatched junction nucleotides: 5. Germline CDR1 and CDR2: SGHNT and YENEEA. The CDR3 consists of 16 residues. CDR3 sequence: CASSLFGTSGADTQYF. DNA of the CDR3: TGTGCCAGCAGCTTATTTGGGACTAGCGGAGCAGATACGCAGTATTTT.

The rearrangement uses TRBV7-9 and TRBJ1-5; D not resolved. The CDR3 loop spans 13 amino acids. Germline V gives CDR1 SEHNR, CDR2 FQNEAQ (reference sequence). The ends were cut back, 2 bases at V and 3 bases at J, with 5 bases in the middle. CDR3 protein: CASSLYANQPQHF. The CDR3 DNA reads TGTGCCAGCAGCTTATACGCCAATCAGCCCCAGCATTTT.

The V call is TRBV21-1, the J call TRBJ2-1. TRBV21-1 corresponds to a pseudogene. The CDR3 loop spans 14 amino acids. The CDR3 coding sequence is TGTGCCAGCAGCAAAGTAGAGCTGCGGAATGAGCAGTTCTTC. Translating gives CASSKVELRNEQFF.

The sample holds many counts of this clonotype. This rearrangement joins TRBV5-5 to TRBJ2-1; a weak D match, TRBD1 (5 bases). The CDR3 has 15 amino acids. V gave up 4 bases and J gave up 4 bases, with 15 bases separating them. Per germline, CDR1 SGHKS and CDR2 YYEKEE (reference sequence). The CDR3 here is CASSGPQGQYNEQFF. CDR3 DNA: TGTGCCAGCAGCGGACCGCAGGGCCAATACAATGAGCAGTTCTTC.

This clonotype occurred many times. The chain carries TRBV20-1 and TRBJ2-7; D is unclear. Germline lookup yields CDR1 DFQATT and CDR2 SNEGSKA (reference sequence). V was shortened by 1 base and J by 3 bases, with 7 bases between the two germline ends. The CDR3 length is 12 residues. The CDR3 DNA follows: TGCAGTGCTAGAGGTCGGATCTACGAGCAGTACTTC. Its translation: CSARGRIYEQYF.

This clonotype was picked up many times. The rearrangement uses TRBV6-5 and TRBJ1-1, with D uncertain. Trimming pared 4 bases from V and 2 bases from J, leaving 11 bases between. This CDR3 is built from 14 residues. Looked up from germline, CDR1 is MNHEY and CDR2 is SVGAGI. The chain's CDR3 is CASSSGTYNTEAFF. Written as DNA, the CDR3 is TGTGCCAGCAGTTCCGGAACATACAACACTGAAGCTTTCTTT.

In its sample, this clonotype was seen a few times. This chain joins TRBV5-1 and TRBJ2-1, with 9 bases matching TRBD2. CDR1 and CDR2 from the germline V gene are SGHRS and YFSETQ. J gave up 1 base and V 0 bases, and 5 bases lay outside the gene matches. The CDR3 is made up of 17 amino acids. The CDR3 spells CASSLAGGRDSYNEQFF. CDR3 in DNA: TGCGCCAGCAGCTTGGCCGGCGGGAGGGATTCCTACAATGAGCAGTTCTTC.

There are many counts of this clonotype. CDR3 amino acids: CASSLGVSYEQYV. CDR3 in DNA: TGTGCCAGCAGCTTAGGGGTTTCGTACGAGCAGTACGTC. This rearrangement joins TRBV7-8 to TRBJ2-7, with unresolved D. V dropped 1 base and J dropped 4 bases, with 8 bases sitting between them. Germline values: CDR1 SGHVS, CDR2 FQNEAQ. There are 13 residues in the CDR3.

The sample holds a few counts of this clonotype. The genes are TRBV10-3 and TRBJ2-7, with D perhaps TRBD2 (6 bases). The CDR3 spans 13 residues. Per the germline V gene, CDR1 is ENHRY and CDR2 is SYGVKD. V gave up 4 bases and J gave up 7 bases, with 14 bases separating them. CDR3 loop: CAISGGSAGEQYV. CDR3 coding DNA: TGTGCCATCAGTGGGGGGTCGGCGGGAGAGCAGTACGTC.

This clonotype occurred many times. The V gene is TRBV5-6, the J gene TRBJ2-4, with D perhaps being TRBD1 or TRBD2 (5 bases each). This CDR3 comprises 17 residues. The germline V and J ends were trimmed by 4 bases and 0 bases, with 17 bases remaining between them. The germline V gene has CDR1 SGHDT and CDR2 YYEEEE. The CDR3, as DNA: TGTGCCAGCAGCAAGGGTTTGGGGACCCTAGCCAAAAACATTCAGTACTTC. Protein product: CASSKGLGTLAKNIQYF.

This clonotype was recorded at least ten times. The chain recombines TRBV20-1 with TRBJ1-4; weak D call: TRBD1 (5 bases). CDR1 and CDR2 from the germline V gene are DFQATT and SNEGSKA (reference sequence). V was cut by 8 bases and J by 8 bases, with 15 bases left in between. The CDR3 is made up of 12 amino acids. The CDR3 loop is CSPLRGGEKLFF. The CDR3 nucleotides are TGCAGTCCCCTAAGGGGCGGGGAAAAACTGTTTTTT.

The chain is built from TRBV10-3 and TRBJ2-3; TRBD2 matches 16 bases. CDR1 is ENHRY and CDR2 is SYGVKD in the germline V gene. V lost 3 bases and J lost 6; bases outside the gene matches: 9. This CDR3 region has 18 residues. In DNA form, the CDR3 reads TGTGCCATCAGTGACTCCGGGACTAGCGGGGGGGCCTCGGATACGCAGTATTTT. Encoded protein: CAISDSGTSGGASDTQYF.

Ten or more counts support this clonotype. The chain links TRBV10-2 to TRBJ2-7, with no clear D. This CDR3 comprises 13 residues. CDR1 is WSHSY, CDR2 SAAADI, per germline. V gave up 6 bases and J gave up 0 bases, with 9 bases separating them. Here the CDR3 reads CASRFSGSYEQYF. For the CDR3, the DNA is TGCGCCAGCAGATTTAGTGGCTCCTACGAGCAGTACTTC.

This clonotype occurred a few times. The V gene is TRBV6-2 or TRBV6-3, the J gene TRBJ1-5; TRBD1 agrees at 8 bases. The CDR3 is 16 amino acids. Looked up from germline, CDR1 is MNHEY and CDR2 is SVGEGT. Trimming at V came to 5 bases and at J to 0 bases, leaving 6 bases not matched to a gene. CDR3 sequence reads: CASSPDRAYSNQPQHF. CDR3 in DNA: TGTGCCAGCAGTCCGGACAGGGCCTATAGCAATCAGCCCCAGCATTTT.

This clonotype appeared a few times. The CDR3 protein is CSARGLAGEEDEQFF. CDR3 sequence (DNA): TGCAGTGCTAGGGGACTAGCGGGGGAAGAGGATGAGCAGTTCTTC. V usage is TRBV20-1 and J usage is TRBJ2-1; 14 bases map to TRBD2. V trimming: 3 bases; J trimming: 8 bases; junction bases outside the gene matches: 6. Germline values: CDR1 DFQATT, CDR2 SNEGSKA (reference sequence). CDR3 length equals 15 residues.

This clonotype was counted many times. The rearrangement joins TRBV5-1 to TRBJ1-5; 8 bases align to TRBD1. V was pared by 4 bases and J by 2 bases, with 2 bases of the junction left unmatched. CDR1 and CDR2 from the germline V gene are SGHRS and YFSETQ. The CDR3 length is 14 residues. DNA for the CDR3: TGCGCCAGCAGCCCGGACAGGGGCAATCAGCCCCAGCATTTT. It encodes CASSPDRGNQPQHF.

CDR3 nucleotide sequence: TGTGCCAGCAGCAAGGCGGCGGGGGGACTGTTCGAGCAGTACTTC. This encodes CASSKAAGGLFEQYF. The gene calls are TRBV7-9 and TRBJ2-7; 8 nucleotides line up with TRBD2. Germline V CDR1 and CDR2: SEHNR, FQNEAQ (reference sequence). The CDR3 has 15 amino acids. V trimming: 5 bases; J trimming: 6 bases; junction bases outside the gene matches: 12.

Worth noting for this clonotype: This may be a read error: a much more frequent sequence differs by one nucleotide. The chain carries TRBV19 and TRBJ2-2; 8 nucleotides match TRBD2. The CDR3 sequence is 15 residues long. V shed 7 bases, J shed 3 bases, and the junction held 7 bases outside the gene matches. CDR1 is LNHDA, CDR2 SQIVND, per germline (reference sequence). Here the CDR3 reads CASTTRGADTGELFF. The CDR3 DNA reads TGTGCCAGTACTACGCGGGGGGCCGACACCGGGGAGCTGTTTTTT.

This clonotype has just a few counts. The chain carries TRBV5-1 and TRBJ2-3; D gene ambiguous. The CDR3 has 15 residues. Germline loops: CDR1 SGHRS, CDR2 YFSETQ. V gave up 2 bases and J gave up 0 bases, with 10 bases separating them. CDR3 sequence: CASSLEILSTDTQYF. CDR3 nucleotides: TGCGCCAGCAGCTTAGAGATCCTAAGCACAGATACGCAGTATTTT. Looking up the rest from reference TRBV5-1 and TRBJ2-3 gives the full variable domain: KAGVTQTPRYLIKTRGQQVTLSCSPISGHRSVSWYQQTPGQGLQFLFEYFSETQRNKGNFPGRFSGRQFSNSRSEMNVSTLELGDSALYLCASSLEILSTDTQYFGPGTRLTVL.